This T cell receptor beta chain originates from a study of T cell clonality in common variable immunodeficiency. The study, taken as a whole, reports: In common variable immunodeficiency, TCR beta chains reportedly carried fewer deletions and N-nucleotide insertions. CVID subjects shared fewer TCRbeta clones than healthy controls did.

This clone has ten or more counts. What it binds is not known. The sequence runs out 3 residues before the end of the CDR3; the remainder is reconstructed from the germline J gene. Equal genomic DNA amounts from CVID and control samples were sequenced. Sequencing used immunoSEQ multiplex PCR; TCRdb keeps in-frame clones, though not all of them. Recorded here are over 30,000 clones, with no singletons, and the ten leading clones hold approximately 30%. There are 15 residues in the CDR3. CDR1 and CDR2 (germline): MNHEY, SVGEGT. The ends were cut back, 8 bases at V and 8 bases at J, with 21 bases in the middle. CVID subjects had received replacement immunoglobulin for at least one year. Heparinized whole blood, roughly 4.5 to 9 ml, came from each donor.

The source is a human donor with common variable immunodeficiency. The gene calls are TRBV6-2 or TRBV6-3 and TRBJ2-2, with D possibly matching TRBD1 (5 bases). Sequencing used peripheral blood mononuclear cells. The CDR3 is CASSISRANLGELFF. The part of the CDR3 DNA that was read is TGTGCCAGCTCTATATCCAGGGCTAATTTGGGGGAG.